The T cell receptor (beta chain) described here comes from a study of T cells in Graves' hyperthyroidism and ophthalmopathy. This clonotype was counted at least ten times. One junction end does not reproduce the germline sequence, and a read error may be involved. CDR3 size: 12 residues. The germline gives CDR1 SNHLY, CDR2 FYNNEI. Amplification of TCR beta CDR3 regions was performed using RNA transcripts as template. The study used the HTBI primer set for a first-round RT-PCR of the TCR CDR3. One entry per CDR3 protein results from TCRdb running MiXCR on the multiplex PCR reads. The table includes fewer than 200,000 distinct CDR3 sequences, 17% detected once. The authors deemed Graves' hyperthyroidism stable absent ophthalmopathy progression within 18 months. This sample holds PBMCs from 9.5 to 10 ml fresh peripheral blood.

This TCR came from a woman between 45 and 60 years old with Graves' hyperthyroidism. Sequenced sample: blood. V is TRBV2 and J is TRBJ1-1, with 7 bases aligning to TRBD1. The CDR3 DNA follows: TGTGCCAGCAGGGTAGGGGGCACTGGAGCTTTCTTT. It specifies CASRVGGTGAFF.